Listed below are T cell receptor beta chains from one sample, sequenced in a study of blood T cell repertoires in COVID-19. Generated by immunoSEQ multiplex PCR, the TCRdb table keeps only in-frame clones and is missing some. The sample has 200,000 or so clones, approximately 79% seen once. The sequencing input was peripheral blood. These receptors were taken from a human donor in a cohort sampled during active COVID-19. Each CDR3 is given with its conserved first and last residue. Fields, in order: CDR3 length, clone size, V gene, CDR3 protein. Size is stated for part of the rows, as once, few or many counts, or as a class when the clone is expanded.

length: 15; size: -; V: TRBV9; CDR3: CASSPQGRATYEQYF
length: 15; size: -; V: TRBV7-3; CDR3: CASSSLAGGRDTQYF
length: 14; size: -; V: TRBV6-2/TRBV6-3; CDR3: CASSWNRDDYGYTF
length: 15; size: -; V: TRBV19; CDR3: CASSSGGNTYNEQFF
length: 15; size: -; V: TRBV9; CDR3: CASSPQTGLGEKLFF
length: 15; size: few; V: TRBV6-5; CDR3: CASRPRQGALNEQYF
length: 15; size: -; V: TRBV2; CDR3: CASIRTLTEIYGYTF
length: 14; size: -; V: TRBV18; CDR3: CASSPPTGSDTQYF
length: 14; size: -; V: TRBV19; CDR3: CASSGQSYNSPLHF
length: 15; size: -; V: TRBV6-2/TRBV6-3; CDR3: CASSYSWGLGTEAFF